Sequencing of this TCR beta chain was carried out in a study of Ad26.COV2.S vaccination and SARS-CoV-2 variants. The germline V gene encodes CDR1 SGHDT and CDR2 YYEEEE. This CDR3 comprises 16 residues. V lost 4 bases, J lost 5 bases, and 16 bases lay in between. This table comes from immunoSEQ multiplex PCR, and its TCRdb copy is limited to in-frame clones, with some not included. This sample has about 180,000 clones; approximately 90% occur once, and the top ten carry 4.5% to 7.5%. J is TRBJ1-6 and V is TRBV5-6; TRBD1 is a possible D gene (5 bases). Sequences were derived from peripheral blood, sampled after recovery from COVID-19. The TCR was taken from a human donor who had recovered from COVID-19. This CDR3 is CASSQGFQWNNSPLHF. CDR3 nucleotide sequence: TGTGCCAGCAGCCAGGGATTCCAATGGAATAATTCACCCCTCCACTTT.